A single TCR beta chain is shown here with its context. Assay used: immunoSEQ multiplex PCR; TCRdb lists only in-frame clones, some missing. The sample contains roughly 51,000 clones, about 90% of which appear only once. The data belong to a study of T cell changes during pregnancy in multiple sclerosis. This sample comprised CD4+ T cells from peripheral blood mononuclear cells, obtained after pregnancy. The clonotype comes from a female donor in good health, enrolled as a control in a pregnancy study.

This CDR3 is CASSSGQDFVEAFF. In nucleotides, the CDR3 is TGCGCCAGCAGCTCCGGACAGGACTTTGTTGAAGCTTTCTTT. This chain joins TRBV5-1 and TRBJ1-1; 7 bases agree with TRBD1. Unmatched junction bases numbered 9, after V lost 3 bases and J lost 7 bases. Germline CDR1 SGHRS, CDR2 YFSETQ. The CDR3 has 14 amino acids.